These 29 T cell receptor beta chains came from one sample sequenced in a study of blood T cell repertoires in COVID-19. Data came from immunoSEQ multiplex PCR; TCRdb stores just in-frame clones and leaves some out. The sample lists around 220,000 clones; roughly 80% were seen once. Material: peripheral blood. Every receptor here comes from a human donor in a cohort sampled during active COVID-19.

This clone was found once. The chain joins TRBV20-1 to TRBJ2-7; 12 nucleotides line up with TRBD2. The CDR3 covers 15 residues. Trimming at V came to 3 bases and at J to 5 bases, leaving 8 bases not matched to a gene. The germline V gene has CDR1 DFQATT and CDR2 SNEGSKA (reference sequence). The CDR3 nucleotides are TGCAGTGCTAGTGCTAGCGGGAGGGGGGGGAACGAGCAGTACTTC. This sequence encodes CSASASGRGGNEQYF.

This rearrangement joins TRBV19 to TRBJ1-2; 10 positions match TRBD1. V was pared by 5 bases and J by 2 bases, with 8 bases of the junction left unmatched. Germline V gene lookup returns CDR1 LNHDA and CDR2 SQIVND (reference sequence). This CDR3 contains 16 residues. For the CDR3, the DNA is TGTGCCAGTAGTCCGACAGGGGGCGCTAAGAACTATGGCTACACCTTC. Amino acids: CASSPTGGAKNYGYTF. Together with reference TRBV19 and TRBJ1-2, the CDR3 gives the full variable domain: DGGITQSPKYLFRKEGQNVTLSCEQNLNHDAMYWYRQDPGQGLRLIYYSQIVNDFQKGDIAEGYSVSREKKESFPLTVTSAQKNPTAFYLCASSPTGGAKNYGYTFGSGTRLTVV.

V usage is TRBV28 and J usage is TRBJ1-4; TRBD1 matches 11 bases. The V and J ends lost 0 bases and 8 bases, in that order; junction bases with no gene match: 5. The germline gives CDR1 MDHEN, CDR2 SYDVKM. The CDR3 is 16 amino acids. The CDR3 DNA sequence: TGTGCCAGCAGTTTATGGCCCCGGACAGGGGGCGAAAAACTGTTTTTT. It translates to CASSLWPRTGGEKLFF.

This clone was detected once. The rearrangement links TRBV7-2 to TRBJ2-1, with D unclear. The CDR3 consists of 16 residues. The germline gives CDR1 SGHTA, CDR2 FQGNSA. V was shortened by 3 bases and J by 1 base, with 13 bases between the two germline ends. CDR3 nucleotides: TGTGCCAGCAGCTTGGTTGGAGTTCGATCCTACAATGAGCAGTTCTTC. Residues: CASSLVGVRSYNEQFF.

This chain uses TRBV19 with TRBJ2-1; D is unclear. This CDR3 comprises 14 residues. The V gene's germline CDR1 is LNHDA and CDR2 SQIVND (reference sequence). V was cut by 2 bases and J by 6 bases, with 11 bases left in between. CDR3 DNA: TGTGCCAGTAGTATATCGGGTGTCTTCAATGAGCAGTTCTTC. Translation: CASSISGVFNEQFF.

The V gene is TRBV15, the J gene TRBJ1-4, with D possibly being TRBD1 (5 bases). With 0 bases removed from V and 8 bases from J, the gap between germline ends came to 13 bases. The CDR3 extends over 15 amino acids. From germline, CDR1 is LNHNV and CDR2 YYDKDF (reference sequence). In DNA form, the CDR3 reads TGTGCCACCAGCAGAGATCTGGGGGGAAGGGAAAAACTGTTTTTT. It translates to CATSRDLGGREKLFF.

The chain is built from TRBV18 and TRBJ1-2; 8 bases map to TRBD1. The CDR3 runs 16 residues. The V and J ends lost 8 bases and 5 bases, in that order; junction bases with no gene match: 16. Per the germline V gene, CDR1 is KGHSH and CDR2 is LQKENI. DNA of the CDR3: TGTGCCAGCCAAAGAGATACCGGGACAGGTTATTATGGCTACACCTTC. Translating it yields CASQRDTGTGYYGYTF.

The rearrangement uses TRBV28 and TRBJ1-2; 8 bases agree with TRBD1. CDR1 is MDHEN and CDR2 is SYDVKM in the germline V gene. The CDR3 consists of 16 residues. V dropped 5 bases and J dropped 8; count of bases not matched to a gene: 16. The CDR3 region has the DNA TGTGCCAGCAGTCGGATATTTGGCAGGGGGCACCGGGGCTACACCTTC. Amino acid sequence: CASSRIFGRGHRGYTF.

The CDR3 bases are TGTGCCAGCAGTTATGGGGCCGTCCGGGGGGGGAACAATGAGCAGTTCTTC. Amino acid sequence: CASSYGAVRGGNNEQFF. The chain joins TRBV6-2 or TRBV6-3 to TRBJ2-1; 8 nucleotides align to TRBD2. The CDR3 spans 17 residues. Germline V gene sequence: CDR1 MNHEY, CDR2 SVGEGT. V lost 3 bases, J lost 5 bases, and 12 bases stayed unmatched.

The chain uses TRBV3-1 (or the pseudogene TRBV3-2) and TRBJ2-3; 7 bases are shared with TRBD2. There are 16 residues in the CDR3. J gave up 5 bases and V 5 bases, and 13 bases lay outside the gene matches. Per germline, CDR1 LGHDT and CDR2 YNNKEL (reference sequence). In nucleotides, the CDR3 is TGTGCCAGCAGCGCCCGACTAGCCTTTGTTGGAGATACGCAGTATTTT. Translated: CASSARLAFVGDTQYF.

This clone was counted a single time. The chain couples TRBV27 to TRBJ2-7; possibly TRBD1 for D (5 bases). CDR3 length: 15 residues. V shed 3 bases and J shed 1 base, with 13 bases lying between them. CDR1 MNHEY and CDR2 SMNVEV come from the germline V gene (reference sequence). Written as DNA, the CDR3 is TGTGCCAGCAGTTTTAACTGGCAGGGTTCCTACGAGCAGTACTTC. This translates into CASSFNWQGSYEQYF.

The V call is TRBV11-1, the J call TRBJ1-6; maybe TRBD1 (6 bases). Trimming stripped 7 bases from V and 7 bases from J, with 11 bases between. The CDR3 sequence is 13 residues long. Germline-derived CDR1 and CDR2 are SGHAT and FQDESV (reference sequence). The CDR3 bases are TGTGCCAGCAACGACAGGACAAATTCACCCCTCCACTTT. Translated: CASNDRTNSPLHF.

This clone occurred once. V gene TRBV18 combines with J gene TRBJ1-1, with TRBD1 as a possible D gene (6 bases). Trimming stripped 2 bases from V and 6 bases from J, with 16 bases between. The germline CDR1 and CDR2 sequences are KGHSH and LQKENI. The CDR3 covers 15 residues. This CDR3 is CASSPNRVTVSEAFF. The DNA for the CDR3 is TGTGCCAGCTCACCAAACAGGGTCACGGTCTCTGAAGCTTTCTTT.

This chain connects TRBV9 to TRBJ2-7, with D maybe TRBD1 (5 bases). CDR3 length equals 15 residues. Trimming took 4 bases from V and 1 from J, leaving 15 bases between them. Germline loops: CDR1 SGDLS, CDR2 YYNGEE. DNA of the CDR3: TGTGCCAGCAGCCGTAGGGGTGACTTATCCTACGAGCAGTACTTC. As protein: CASSRRGDLSYEQYF.

The chain carries TRBV28 and TRBJ2-7; 9 bases line up with TRBD1. The CDR3 consists of 16 residues. Germline V lookup: CDR1 MDHEN, CDR2 SYDVKM. Losses at the gene ends were 6 bases for V and 0 bases for J; bases not matched to a gene: 9. The CDR3 loop reads CASSLGDRGASYEQYF. CDR3 nucleotides: TGTGCCAGCAGCCTGGGAGACAGGGGGGCCTCCTACGAGCAGTACTTC.

The chain has TRBV6-1 and TRBJ1-4; D remains unclear. Trimming stripped 1 base from V and 4 bases from J, with 10 bases between. This CDR3 has 15 amino acids. The V gene's germline CDR1 is MNHNS and CDR2 SASEGT. CDR3 sequence: CASSEERSGNEKLFF. CDR3 nucleotides: TGTGCCAGCAGTGAAGAACGGTCGGGTAATGAAAAACTGTTTTTT.

CDR3 coding DNA: TGTGCCAGCAGCCAAGGGAACTATAACTATGGCTACACCTTC. Its protein is CASSQGNYNYGYTF. This chain connects TRBV3-1 (or the pseudogene TRBV3-2) to TRBJ1-2, with unresolved D. CDR3 length: 14 amino acids. Germline V gene lookup returns CDR1 LGHDT and CDR2 YNNKEL (reference sequence). Trimming pared 1 base from V and 1 base from J, leaving 7 bases between.

This clone was recorded a few times. The chain recombines TRBV28 with TRBJ2-7; D is perhaps TRBD2 (5 bases). Trimming took off 5 bases at V and 13 bases at J, with 15 bases between the two ends. CDR1 is MDHEN, CDR2 SYDVKM, per germline. CDR3 length: 11 residues. CDR3 region: CASSPPGIQYF. The CDR3 DNA follows: TGTGCCAGCAGTCCCCCGGGGATTCAATACTTC.

This chain uses TRBV24-1 with TRBJ2-1; 10 positions agree with TRBD2. Germline-derived CDR1 and CDR2 are KGHDR and SFDVKD. This CDR3 is 16 amino acids long. J lost 0 bases, V lost 7 bases, and 5 bases had no gene match. The CDR3 spells CATSLRTSGSYNEQFF. The CDR3 DNA reads as TGTGCCACCAGCTTACGGACTAGCGGCTCCTACAATGAGCAGTTCTTC.

V gene TRBV5-4 combines with J gene TRBJ2-1; perhaps TRBD2 as D (6 bases). This CDR3 is built from 14 residues. Trimming took 4 bases from V and 7 from J, leaving 15 bases between them. Germline V lookup: CDR1 SGHNT, CDR2 YYREEE (reference sequence). The CDR3 sequence: CASSMEGSRNEQFF. The CDR3 DNA reads as TGTGCCAGCAGCATGGAGGGGTCGAGGAATGAGCAGTTCTTC.

CDR3 sequence: CASSAGLAGAGEQYF. DNA of the CDR3: TGTGCCAGCAGCGCGGGACTAGCGGGAGCCGGCGAGCAGTACTTC. V usage is TRBV7-2 and J usage is TRBJ2-7; TRBD2 aligns across 14 bases. Germline CDR1 and CDR2: SGHTA and FQGNSA. There are 15 residues in the CDR3. Trimming at V came to 5 bases and at J to 6 bases, leaving 6 bases not matched to a gene.

The rearrangement joins TRBV7-2 to TRBJ2-7; 10 positions match TRBD2. Trimming cost V 10 bases and J 2 bases; bases outside gene matches: 5. Looked up from germline, CDR1 is SGHTA and CDR2 is FQGNSA. The CDR3 has 13 residues. The CDR3 loop is CATGTSVTYEQYF. The CDR3 DNA reads as TGTGCCACCGGGACTAGCGTCACCTACGAGCAGTACTTC. The variable domain in full, with the rest retrieved from reference TRBV7-2 and TRBJ2-7, is GAGVSQSPSNKVTEKGKDVELRCDPISGHTALYWYRQSLGQGLEFLIYFQGNSAPDKSGLPSDRFSAERTGGSVSTLTIQRTQQEDSAVYLCATGTSVTYEQYFGPGTRLTVT.

The V gene is TRBV11-3, the J gene TRBJ1-1; 7 nucleotides line up with TRBD1. Germline V gene lookup returns CDR1 SGHNT and CDR2 YENEEA. This CDR3 comprises 15 residues. After removal of 2 bases from V and 3 bases from J, the junction contained 6 bases not matched to a gene. CDR3 residues: CASSLWLQGHTEAFF. CDR3 in DNA: TGTGCCAGCAGCTTATGGTTACAGGGGCACACTGAAGCTTTCTTT.

The chain combines TRBV9 with TRBJ1-2, with D perhaps matching TRBD1 (6 bases). CDR1 is SGDLS, CDR2 YYNGEE, per germline. This CDR3 contains 15 residues. V lost 1 base and J 0 bases, leaving 10 bases between the germline ends. This CDR3 reads CASSVSTGSNYGYTF. The CDR3, as DNA: TGTGCCAGCAGCGTAAGCACAGGGTCTAACTATGGCTACACCTTC.

J is TRBJ2-3 and V is TRBV7-2, with TRBD2 matching over 15 bases. The CDR3 consists of 17 residues. V lost 5 bases to trimming and J lost 2 bases; unmatched junction nucleotides: 5. The germline V gene encodes CDR1 SGHTA and CDR2 FQGNSA. CDR3 bases: TGTGCCAGCAGCCCAGGGACTAGCGGGAGGATCACAGATACGCAGTATTTT. This sequence encodes CASSPGTSGRITDTQYF.

The chain joins TRBV5-4 to TRBJ2-7; possibly TRBD1 for D (7 bases). Germline assignment: CDR1 SGHNT and CDR2 YYREEE (reference sequence). This CDR3 region has 14 residues. The V end lost 1 base, the J end lost 7 bases, and 15 bases lay between the germline ends. The CDR3, as DNA: TGTGCCAGCAGCTTGAGGCGGGACAGCCCAGAGCAGTACTTC. Its protein is CASSLRRDSPEQYF.

The chain has TRBV6-2 or TRBV6-3 and TRBJ2-7; 9 bases line up with TRBD2. CDR1 is MNHEY, CDR2 SVGEGT, per germline. The ends lost 3 bases at V and 5 bases at J; junction bases unmatched: 8. CDR3 size: 15 residues. Here the CDR3 DNA reads TGTGCCAGCAGTTATGGTGGGACTAGCCGCGACGAGCAGTACTTC. It translates to CASSYGGTSRDEQYF.

The V and J genes are TRBV7-2 and TRBJ2-3; TRBD2 agrees at 16 bases. The V segment lost 4 bases and the J segment 0 bases; nucleotides outside the gene matches: 7. Germline V CDR1 and CDR2: SGHTA, FQGNSA. The length of the CDR3 is 19 residues. CDR3 DNA: TGTGCCAGCAGCTCGACTCCGGGACTAGCGGGAGGGAGCACAGATACGCAGTATTTT. Translating it yields CASSSTPGLAGGSTDTQYF.

This chain uses TRBV4-2 with TRBJ2-7; D not certain. Per germline, CDR1 LGHNA and CDR2 YNFKEQ. The V end lost 4 bases, the J end lost 3 bases, and 7 bases lay between the germline ends. The CDR3 has 12 amino acids. This CDR3 is CASSRPGYEQYF. The DNA for the CDR3 is TGTGCCAGCAGCCGCCCGGGCTACGAGCAGTACTTC.